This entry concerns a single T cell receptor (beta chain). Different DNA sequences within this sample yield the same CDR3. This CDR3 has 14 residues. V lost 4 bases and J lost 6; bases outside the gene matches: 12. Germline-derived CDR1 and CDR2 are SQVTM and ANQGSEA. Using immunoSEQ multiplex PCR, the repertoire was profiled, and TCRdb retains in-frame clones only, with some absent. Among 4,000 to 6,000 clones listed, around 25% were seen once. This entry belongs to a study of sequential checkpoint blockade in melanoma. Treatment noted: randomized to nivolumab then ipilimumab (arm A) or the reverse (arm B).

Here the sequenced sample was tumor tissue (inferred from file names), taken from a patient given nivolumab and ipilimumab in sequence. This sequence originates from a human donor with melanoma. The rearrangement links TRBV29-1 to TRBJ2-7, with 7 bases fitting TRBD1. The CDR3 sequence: CSVGLTGMEREQYF. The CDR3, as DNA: TGCAGCGTTGGGCTGACAGGGATGGAGCGCGAGCAGTACTTC.